This is a list of T cell receptor beta chains from one sample in a study of blood T cell repertoires in COVID-19. Sequenced by immunoSEQ multiplex PCR; TCRdb stores in-frame clones only, minus some. The sample records 100,000 or so clones, roughly 89% being singletons. The source material was peripheral blood. The receptors originated from a man between 65 and 85 years old with active or convalescent COVID-19. Both conserved end residues are part of each CDR3. D genes are given only for firm matches. The size field is filled for only some rows; it gives once, few, many or a size class.

v_gene: TRBV18
d_gene: TRBD1
abundance: few
j_gene: TRBJ1-1
CDR3nt: TGTGCCAGCTCACCACCGGGACAGCTGAACACTGAAGCTTTCTTT
CDR3aa: CASSPPGQLNTEAFF

v_gene: TRBV6-2/TRBV6-3
d_gene: NA
abundance: NA
j_gene: TRBJ1-4
CDR3nt: TGTGCCAGCAGTTACGGTTGGAGGGCAACTAATGAAAAACTGTTTTTT
CDR3aa: CASSYGWRATNEKLFF

v_gene: TRBV5-1
d_gene: TRBD1
abundance: NA
j_gene: TRBJ1-1
CDR3nt: TGCGCCAGCAGCTTGGAAGGGGACAGGGGGGCCACTGAAGCTTTCTTT
CDR3aa: CASSLEGDRGATEAFF

v_gene: TRBV5-6
d_gene: NA
abundance: NA
j_gene: TRBJ2-5
CDR3nt: TGTGCCAGCGGGGGGACCTCGGAGAAAGAGACCCAGTACTTC
CDR3aa: CASGGTSEKETQYF

v_gene: TRBV3-1/TRBV3-2
d_gene: NA
abundance: NA
j_gene: TRBJ1-1
CDR3nt: TGTGCCAGCACGCGGGGGGGCACTGAAGCTTTCTTT
CDR3aa: CASTRGGTEAFF

v_gene: TRBV27
d_gene: TRBD1
abundance: NA
j_gene: TRBJ1-2
CDR3nt: TGTGCCAGCAGTTTTACGGTGGGGACAGGGATGCATGGCTACACCTTC
CDR3aa: CASSFTVGTGMHGYTF

v_gene: TRBV4-1
d_gene: NA
abundance: few
j_gene: TRBJ2-5
CDR3nt: TGCGCCAGCAGCCAACTGCTCAGCCAAGAGACCCAGTACTTC
CDR3aa: CASSQLLSQETQYF

v_gene: TRBV15
d_gene: TRBD2
abundance: NA
j_gene: TRBJ2-5
CDR3nt: TGTGCCACCAGCAGCTCGGGGGGACAAGAGACCCAGTACTTC
CDR3aa: CATSSSGGQETQYF

v_gene: TRBV10-3
d_gene: TRBD1
abundance: NA
j_gene: TRBJ2-7
CDR3nt: TGTGCCACCGGGACGACAGGGTCTGCCTACGAGCAGTACTTC
CDR3aa: CATGTTGSAYEQYF

v_gene: TRBV5-1
d_gene: NA
abundance: NA
j_gene: TRBJ2-5
CDR3nt: TGCGCCAGTTGGAGGGGCCGCCCTGGGGAGACCCAGTACTTC
CDR3aa: CASWRGRPGETQYF

v_gene: TRBV5-1
d_gene: TRBD1
abundance: once
j_gene: TRBJ2-7
CDR3nt: TGCGCCAGCTCCCCTGGGCGGACAGGGGGCGGGCTACGGAGCGAGCAGTACTTC
CDR3aa: CASSPGRTGGGLRSEQYF

v_gene: TRBV2
d_gene: NA
abundance: NA
j_gene: TRBJ1-1
CDR3nt: TGTGCCAGCAGTGATCAGGGGTGGGCTACTGAAGCTTTCTTT
CDR3aa: CASSDQGWATEAFF

v_gene: TRBV18
d_gene: TRBD1
abundance: NA
j_gene: TRBJ2-7
CDR3nt: TGTGCCAGCTCACCAGGACAGGGGTTCGTCTACGAGCAGTACTTC
CDR3aa: CASSPGQGFVYEQYF

v_gene: TRBV3-1/TRBV3-2
d_gene: NA
abundance: once
j_gene: TRBJ1-5
CDR3nt: TGTGCCAGCAGCCCCCGGTTAGGGGACAATCAGCCCCAGCATTTT
CDR3aa: CASSPRLGDNQPQHF